These T cell receptor beta chains were read from a single sample in a study of graft-versus-host responses after intestinal transplantation. Using immunoSEQ multiplex PCR, the repertoire was profiled, and TCRdb retains in-frame clones only, with some absent. Altogether roughly 100,000 clones are present, roughly nine tenths being singletons, with the ten largest covering about 1%. These receptors have no identified antigens. Source: unstimulated CD4+ T cells sorted from spleen or lymph node cells, taken before intestinal transplant. The origin of the receptors is a human donor who received an intestinal transplant. Each CDR3 is given with its conserved first and last residue. The D gene is left open where the match is weak. Some rows have no size entry. The others give once, few or many, or a class for an expanded clone.

d_call,v_call,j_call,clone_size,cdr3_nt,cdr3_aa
NA,TRBV7-3,TRBJ2-3,once,TGTGCCAGCAGCTCGGGACACCTCACAGATACGCAGTATTTT,CASSSGHLTDTQYF
NA,TRBV19,TRBJ2-1,once,TGTGCCAGTAGTATAGATTCCGGCTCCTACAATGAGCAGTTCTTC,CASSIDSGSYNEQFF
TRBD1,TRBV4-1,TRBJ1-5,NA,TGCGCCAGCAGCCTCGGACAGGGGGGCAATCAGCCCCAGCATTTT,CASSLGQGGNQPQHF
TRBD2,TRBV5-1,TRBJ2-1,NA,TGCGCCAGCAGCTTGGCGGCTAGCGGGAAGCAGTTCTTC,CASSLAASGKQFF
TRBD2,TRBV5-1,TRBJ2-1,NA,TGCGCCAGCAGCTTGACGGGACTAGCGGTTTACAATGAGCAGTTCTTC,CASSLTGLAVYNEQFF
NA,TRBV15,TRBJ1-3,NA,TGTGCCACCAGCACCCCACGAGTGAGGACAAGATCTGGAAACACCATATATTTT,CATSTPRVRTRSGNTIYF
TRBD2,TRBV5-4,TRBJ2-7,NA,TGTGCCAGCAGCTCGACTAGCGGGAGGGTTACCTACGAGCAGTACTTC,CASSSTSGRVTYEQYF
TRBD1,TRBV18,TRBJ1-2,few,TGTGCCAGCTCACAGGGGGCAAACTATGGCTACACCTTC,CASSQGANYGYTF
NA,TRBV5-1,TRBJ1-4,NA,TGCGCCAGCAGCTCTACCCTAAGGGTTCTGAATGAAAAACTGTTTTTT,CASSSTLRVLNEKLFF
NA,TRBV5-4,TRBJ2-3,NA,TGTGCCAGCAGCTTGGTAGGGTTCGCAGATACGCAGTATTTT,CASSLVGFADTQYF
TRBD1,TRBV7-2,TRBJ1-1,NA,TGTGCCAGCAGCTTAGTTCAGGGGGGAAGAACTGAAGCTTTCTTT,CASSLVQGGRTEAFF
TRBD1,TRBV18,TRBJ2-6,NA,TGTGCCAGCTCACCGCAGGGGGCTGGGGCCAACGTCCTGACTTTC,CASSPQGAGANVLTF
TRBD2,TRBV7-2,TRBJ2-3,once,TGTGCCAGCTCACTAGGGCGGGGGGGCGTCGCAGATACGCAGTATTTT,CASSLGRGGVADTQYF
TRBD2,TRBV12-5,TRBJ2-3,few,TGTGCTAGTGGCTTTGGACTAGACTATAGCACAGATACGCAGTATTTT,CASGFGLDYSTDTQYF
NA,TRBV5-4,TRBJ2-2,NA,TGTGCCAGCAGCTTGGCAGGGTGGACCGGGGAGCTGTTTTTT,CASSLAGWTGELFF
TRBD2,TRBV7-2,TRBJ2-1,NA,TGTGCCAGCAGCTTTACTAGCGGGGTTTACAATGAGCAGTTCTTC,CASSFTSGVYNEQFF
NA,TRBV2,TRBJ1-5,NA,TGTGCCAGCAGCGGCGAGGGACCTACGCTCCAGCCCCAGCATTTT,CASSGEGPTLQPQHF
NA,TRBV18,TRBJ2-7,NA,TGTGCCAGCTCACCGGGAAGCGGAGCCTACGAGCAGTACTTC,CASSPGSGAYEQYF
TRBD1,TRBV30,TRBJ1-5,NA,TGTGCCTGCTCAACGGGGACAGGGAATCAGCCCCAGCATTTT,CACSTGTGNQPQHF
NA,TRBV7-7,TRBJ2-1,NA,TGTGCCAGCAGCTTAGGGCTAGCCAGCCACAATGAGCAGTTCTTC,CASSLGLASHNEQFF
NA,TRBV6-6,TRBJ1-6,NA,TGTGCCAGCACAGGCGGTAATTCACCCCTCCACTTT,CASTGGNSPLHF
NA,TRBV6-5,TRBJ2-7,NA,TGTGCCAGCAGTTACTCGGGCTGGGGAGCGTCCTACGAGCAGTACTTC,CASSYSGWGASYEQYF
TRBD1,TRBV5-1,TRBJ1-2,few,TGCGCCAGCAGCCGACAGGGGGAGAGAGGCTACACCTTC,CASSRQGERGYTF
TRBD2,TRBV10-3,TRBJ2-7,once,TGTGCCGTAGCCGGGACTAGTTACGAGCAGTACTTC,CAVAGTSYEQYF
NA,TRBV19,TRBJ2-3,NA,TGTGCCAGTTCAAAACTCCGGACAGGCACAGATACGCAGTATTTT,CASSKLRTGTDTQYF
NA,TRBV4-1,TRBJ2-6,NA,TGCGCCAGCAGCCAAGGACACTCTGGGGCCAACGTCCTGACTTTC,CASSQGHSGANVLTF
NA,TRBV5-1,TRBJ1-1,NA,TGCGCCAGCAGCAGAGGGACGGGTGGTTTGGGCACTGAAGCTTTCTTT,CASSRGTGGLGTEAFF
NA,TRBV7-9,TRBJ2-7,NA,TGTGCCAGCAGCTTAGTTGGGGGGCTCAACGAGCAGTACTTC,CASSLVGGLNEQYF
TRBD2,TRBV6-1,TRBJ2-4,once,TGTGCCAGCAGTGAATCCACTAGCGGGGGGAACATTCAGTACTTC,CASSESTSGGNIQYF
TRBD1,TRBV5-1,TRBJ2-2,NA,TGCGCCAGCAGCCGCGACAGGGTGGGGACCGGGGAGCTGTTTTTT,CASSRDRVGTGELFF
NA,TRBV5-5,TRBJ1-2,NA,TGTGCCAGCAGCTTTTTCGGGGTATCGGGACGAGCTAACTATGGCTACACCTTC,CASSFFGVSGRANYGYTF
NA,TRBV9,TRBJ1-2,NA,TGTGCCAGCAGCGTAGGAGGGATGGGCTATGGCTACACCTTC,CASSVGGMGYGYTF
NA,TRBV5-1,TRBJ2-5,NA,TGCGCCAGCAGCTTGGCCGGGGGAGCAGTCCAAGAGACCCAGTACTTC,CASSLAGGAVQETQYF
TRBD2,TRBV7-3,TRBJ2-3,NA,TGTGCCAGCAGCTTAGTGGCGGGGGGCGGGTATACGCAGTATTTT,CASSLVAGGGYTQYF
NA,TRBV6-1,TRBJ1-3,NA,TGTGCCAGCAGTGAAGCCGGGACTGGAAACACCATATATTTT,CASSEAGTGNTIYF
TRBD1,TRBV28,TRBJ1-3,NA,TGTGCCAGCAGTCCTTACAGGGGGCCTGGAAACACCATATATTTT,CASSPYRGPGNTIYF
NA,TRBV9,TRBJ1-1,NA,TGTGCCAGCAGCGTAGATCCTTTGTATACTGAAGCTTTCTTT,CASSVDPLYTEAFF
NA,TRBV5-4,TRBJ2-1,few,TGTGCCAGCAGCTCTAGCGATAGCTCCTACAATGAGCAGTTCTTC,CASSSSDSSYNEQFF
TRBD1,TRBV5-1,TRBJ2-5,NA,TGCGCCAGCAGCAGGGACAGGGGAGAGACCCAGTACTTC,CASSRDRGETQYF
NA,TRBV18,TRBJ2-7,NA,TGTGCCAGCTCACCACCCAATACAGGAAACTACGAGCAGTACTTC,CASSPPNTGNYEQYF
TRBD1,TRBV5-1,TRBJ1-4,once,TGCGCCAGCAGCGGCCGGGACAGCATTAATGAAAAACTGTTTTTT,CASSGRDSINEKLFF
TRBD1,TRBV18,TRBJ2-5,NA,TGTGCCAGCTCACCGCGGGACAGGGGGCCCGAGACCCAGTACTTC,CASSPRDRGPETQYF
NA,TRBV7-3,TRBJ1-6,few,TGTGCCAGCACCCAAATGGATTCAGGGCCACCCAGGATTTCACCCCTCCACTTT,CASTQMDSGPPRISPLHF
NA,TRBV29-1,TRBJ1-6,NA,TGCAGCGTTGAAGCGGTGGGAGGTTCACCCCTCCACTTT,CSVEAVGGSPLHF
TRBD2,TRBV5-5,TRBJ2-3,NA,TGTGCCAGCAGCTTGGTTTCTAGCGGGAGGCCGAACGCAGATACGCAGTATTTT,CASSLVSSGRPNADTQYF
TRBD2,TRBV4-1,TRBJ2-1,few,TGCGCCAGCAGGGTACTAGCGGATTCCTACAATGAGCAGTTCTTC,CASRVLADSYNEQFF
NA,TRBV6-5,TRBJ1-4,NA,TGTGCCAGCAGTCGGCTACCGGGGCCGCAGGAAAAACTGTTTTTT,CASSRLPGPQEKLFF
NA,TRBV28,TRBJ2-3,NA,TGTGCCAGCAGTCCCTATGGCCGATCCTCAGCGATAAGAGTGGTGAATACGCAGTATTTT,CASSPYGRSSAIRVVNTQYF
NA,TRBV6-1,TRBJ2-5,NA,TGTGCCAGCAGTCCCGGTTCACCCCTAGAGACCCAGTACTTC,CASSPGSPLETQYF